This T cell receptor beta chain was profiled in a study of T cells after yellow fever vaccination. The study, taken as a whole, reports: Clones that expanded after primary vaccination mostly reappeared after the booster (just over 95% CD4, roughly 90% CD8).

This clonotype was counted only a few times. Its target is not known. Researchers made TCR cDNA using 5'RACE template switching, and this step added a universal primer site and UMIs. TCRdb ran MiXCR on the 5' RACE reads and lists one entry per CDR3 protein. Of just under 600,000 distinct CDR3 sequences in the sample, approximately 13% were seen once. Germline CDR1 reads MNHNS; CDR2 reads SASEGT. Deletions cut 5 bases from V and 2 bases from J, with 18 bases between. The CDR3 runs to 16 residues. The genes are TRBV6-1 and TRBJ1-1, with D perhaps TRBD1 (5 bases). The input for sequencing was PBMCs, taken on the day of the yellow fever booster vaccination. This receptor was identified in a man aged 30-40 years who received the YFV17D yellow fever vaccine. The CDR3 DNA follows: TGTGCCAGCAGTCCCATCCTCGGGACCGCTAACACTGAAGCTTTCTTT. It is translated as CASSPILGTANTEAFF.